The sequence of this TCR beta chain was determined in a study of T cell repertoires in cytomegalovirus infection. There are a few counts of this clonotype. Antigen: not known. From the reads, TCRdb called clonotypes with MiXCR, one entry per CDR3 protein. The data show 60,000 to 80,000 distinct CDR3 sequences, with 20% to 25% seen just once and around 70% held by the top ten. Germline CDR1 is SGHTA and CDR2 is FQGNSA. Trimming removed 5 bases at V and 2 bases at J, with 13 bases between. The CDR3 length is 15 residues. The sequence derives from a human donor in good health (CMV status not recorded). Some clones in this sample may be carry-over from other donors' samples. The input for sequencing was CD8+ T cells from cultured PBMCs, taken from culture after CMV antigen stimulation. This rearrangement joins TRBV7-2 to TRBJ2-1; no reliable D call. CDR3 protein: CASSLTWTAYNEQFF. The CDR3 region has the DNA TGTGCCAGCAGCCTTACGTGGACCGCCTACAATGAGCAGTTCTTC.